A selection of T cell receptor beta chains follows, all from one sample in a study of OX40 agonist ivuxolimab in advanced cancers. Sequencing was performed with immunoSEQ multiplex PCR; in TCRdb, only in-frame clones are kept and a portion is missing. The table includes roughly 80,000 clones, 80% to 95% detected once. Sequenced material: CD4+ or CD8+ T cells sorted from blood, taken in a trial of the OX40 agonist ivuxolimab. The source is an adult with an advanced solid tumor such as melanoma, head and neck, liver or kidney cancer. Both conserved end residues are part of each CDR3. D genes are given only for firm matches. Expanded clones get a size class; other rows say once, few or many, or leave the size out.

.	TRBJ1-4	.	TRBV11-2	TGTGCCAGCAGCTCCGACCCCTCCAGTAATGAAAAACTGTTTTTT	CASSSDPSSNEKLFF
.	TRBJ2-7	.	TRBV20-1	TGCAGTGCTAGGGGCCCGTACGAGCAGTACTTC	CSARGPYEQYF
TRBD2	TRBJ2-3	.	TRBV15	TGTGCCACCAGCAGAGGTCTAGCGGCCAACACAGATACGCAGTATTTT	CATSRGLAANTDTQYF
TRBD1	TRBJ1-2	.	TRBV6-5	TGTGCCAGCAGAGAGTCGGGACAGCTCTATGGCTACACCTTC	CASRESGQLYGYTF
.	TRBJ2-7	.	TRBV6-1	TGTGCCAGCAGTGAAGGGTTAAAGGGCTGGCACCACGAGCAGTACTTC	CASSEGLKGWHHEQYF
.	TRBJ1-1	.	TRBV7-2	TGTGCCAGCAGCTTACAGGGTTGGGCTGAAGCTTTCTTT	CASSLQGWAEAFF
TRBD1	TRBJ2-5	.	TRBV5-1	TGCGCCAGCAGCCTGACAGGGGGGGAGGTGGAGACCCAGTACTTC	CASSLTGGEVETQYF
.	TRBJ1-5	once	TRBV7-9	TGTGCCAGCAGCCCGTCGCCGGGCCCGCATCAGCCCCAGCATTTT	CASSPSPGPHQPQHF
TRBD2	TRBJ2-1	.	TRBV19	TGTGCCAGTAGTGTGACTAGCGAGACCAACAATGAGCAGTTCTTC	CASSVTSETNNEQFF
.	TRBJ2-5	.	TRBV9	TGTGCCAGCAGCCAAAGCGGTGGACAACAAGAGACCCAGTACTTC	CASSQSGGQQETQYF